This TCR beta chain was sequenced for a study of T cells expressing NK-cell markers. CDR1 is SGHRS and CDR2 is YFSETQ in the germline V gene. The CDR3 contains 13 residues. No DNA is given; TCRdb re-called the 5' RACE reads and lists each CDR3 protein once. The record lists about 550,000 distinct CDR3 sequences, of which the ten most abundant hold about 3.6%. The chain has TRBV5-1 and TRBJ2-1; the D call of TRBD1 rests on TCRdb alone, since no DNA is present to check it. The sequence derives from a man between 18 and 29 years old in good health. Sequencing was done on a sample of blood T cells: a sorted CD56 or NKG2C T cell subset, CD4+ or CD8+ T cells, or bulk PBMC T cells (not recorded which). This chain's CDR3 is CASSLALGAKQFF.